This T cell receptor beta chain was sequenced for a study of regulatory T cells in long-lasting Graves disease. Construction of the TCR beta libraries employed iRepertoire HTBI primers in conjunction with Arm-PCR of CDR3 regions. TCRdb called the multiplex PCR reads again in MiXCR, with one record for every CDR3 protein. The profile shows roughly 400,000 distinct CDR3 sequences, over 14% of them singletons. The time point is: newly diagnosed GD, antithyroid drugs for less than 3 months. PBMC RNA served as the TCR library source. This clonotype was seen repeatedly, ten times or more. These data are also associated with another study on T cells in Graves' hyperthyroidism and ophthalmopathy.

Material: peripheral blood mononuclear cells (PBMCs), obtained at new diagnosis, from a patient treated with antithyroid drugs. The clonotype was recovered from a woman between 40 and 50 years old with Graves disease.

CDR3 amino acids: CASSQDGSNRETQYF. The CDR3 DNA is TGCGCCAGCAGCCAAGATGGCAGCAACAGGGAGACCCAGTACTTC. The chain combines TRBV4-1 with TRBJ2-5, with a weak D call TRBD1 (5 bases). Trimming shortened V by 0 bases and J by 5 bases, and 13 bases separated the two germline ends. The germline gives CDR1 MGHRA, CDR2 YSYEKL. The CDR3 is made up of 15 amino acids.